This TCR beta chain was captured in a study of regulatory T cells in long-lasting Graves disease. On this clonotype itself: Its specificity is not known.

Whole-study results and caveats: Persistent Graves' cases showed lower TCR diversity than newly diagnosed cases.

Building of the TCR beta libraries involved iRepertoire HTBI primers and Arm-PCR of CDR3 regions. TCRdb re-analysed the multiplex PCR reads in MiXCR, keeping a single row per CDR3 protein. The table has 400,000 or so distinct CDR3 sequences, less than 25% seen once. Germline V lookup: CDR1 KGHSH, CDR2 LQKENI. This CDR3 is built from 16 residues. Trimming left V 5 bases short and J 0 bases short, with 14 bases between. The time point was: persistent/refractory GD, antithyroid drugs over 5 years with positive TRAb. Preparation of the TCR library used RNA extracted from PBMCs. The starting material was peripheral blood mononuclear cells (PBMCs), obtained when the disease was refractory, from a patient treated with antithyroid drugs. The rearrangement joins TRBV18 to TRBJ1-3, with D unclear. The receptor's source is a female donor with Graves disease. CDR3 in amino acids: CASSALLSVSGNTIYF. The CDR3 DNA sequence: TGTGCCAGCTCAGCCCTTCTCTCAGTCTCTGGAAACACCATATATTTT.